The clone carrying this T cell receptor beta chain was seen many times. What it binds is not known. These data belong to a study of neoadjuvant anti-PD-1 for oral cavity cancer. Study-level background: Around day 43, patients without progression received a fourth nivolumab dose before surgery. Whole-study findings and limits: Each response group had just three patients in TCR analyses.

Clones were sequenced by immunoSEQ multiplex PCR, and TCRdb holds only the in-frame ones, with some missing. The sample records 20,000 to 25,000 clones, more than 40% being singletons. Documented time point: after neoadjuvant nivolumab, at surgical resection. The CDR3 has 12 amino acids. V was shortened by 5 bases and J by 1 base, with 2 bases between the two germline ends. Germline CDR1 SGHAT, CDR2 FQNNGV. This clonotype was sampled from a person aged 35-79 years with oral cavity squamous cell carcinoma. This rearrangement joins TRBV11-2 to TRBJ2-2, with D uncertain. Here the sequenced sample was tumor tissue, taken after nivolumab (anti-PD-1) treatment. CDR3 nucleotides: TGTGCCAGCAGCATGAACACCGGGGAGCTGTTTTTT. It codes for CASSMNTGELFF.